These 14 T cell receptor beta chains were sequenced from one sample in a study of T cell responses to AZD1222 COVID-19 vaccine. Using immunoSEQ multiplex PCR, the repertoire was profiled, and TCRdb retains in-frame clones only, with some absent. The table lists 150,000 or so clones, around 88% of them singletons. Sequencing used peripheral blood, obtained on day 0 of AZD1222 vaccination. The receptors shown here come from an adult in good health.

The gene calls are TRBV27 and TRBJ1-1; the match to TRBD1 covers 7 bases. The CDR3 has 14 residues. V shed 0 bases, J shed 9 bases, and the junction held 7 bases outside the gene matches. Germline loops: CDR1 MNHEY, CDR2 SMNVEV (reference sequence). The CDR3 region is CASSLSRQGTKAFF. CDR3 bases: TGTGCCAGCAGTTTATCGAGACAGGGTACGAAAGCTTTCTTT.

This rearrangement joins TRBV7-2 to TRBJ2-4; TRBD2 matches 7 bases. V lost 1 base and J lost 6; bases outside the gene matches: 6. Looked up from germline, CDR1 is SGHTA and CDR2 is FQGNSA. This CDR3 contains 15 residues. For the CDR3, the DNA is TGTGCCAGCAGCTTAGACGGGAGGAAGTCAAACATTCAGTACTTC. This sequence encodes CASSLDGRKSNIQYF.

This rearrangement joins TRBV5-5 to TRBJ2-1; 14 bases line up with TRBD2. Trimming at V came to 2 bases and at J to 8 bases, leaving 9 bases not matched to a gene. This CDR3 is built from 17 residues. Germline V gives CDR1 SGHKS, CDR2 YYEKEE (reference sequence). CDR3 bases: TGTGCCAGCAGCTTCGGACTAGCGGGGGGTCCCAGTCATGAGCAGTTCTTC. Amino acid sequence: CASSFGLAGGPSHEQFF.

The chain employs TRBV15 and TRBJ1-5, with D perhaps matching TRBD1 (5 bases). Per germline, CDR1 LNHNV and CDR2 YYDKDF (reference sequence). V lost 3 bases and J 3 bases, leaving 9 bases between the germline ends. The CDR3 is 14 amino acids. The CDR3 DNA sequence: TGTGCCACCAGCAGCCGGGGCTACAATCAGCCCCAGCATTTT. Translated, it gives CATSSRGYNQPQHF.

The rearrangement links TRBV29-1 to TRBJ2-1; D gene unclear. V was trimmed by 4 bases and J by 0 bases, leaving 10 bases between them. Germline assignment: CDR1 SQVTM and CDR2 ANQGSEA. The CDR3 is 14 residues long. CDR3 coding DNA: TGCAGCGTTGGAACCAGCGTCTCCTACAATGAGCAGTTCTTC. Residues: CSVGTSVSYNEQFF.

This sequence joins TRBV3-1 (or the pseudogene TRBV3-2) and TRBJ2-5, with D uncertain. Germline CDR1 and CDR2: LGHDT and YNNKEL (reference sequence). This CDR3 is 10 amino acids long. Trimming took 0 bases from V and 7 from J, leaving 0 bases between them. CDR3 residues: CASSQETQYF. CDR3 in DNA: TGTGCCAGCAGCCAAGAGACCCAGTACTTC.

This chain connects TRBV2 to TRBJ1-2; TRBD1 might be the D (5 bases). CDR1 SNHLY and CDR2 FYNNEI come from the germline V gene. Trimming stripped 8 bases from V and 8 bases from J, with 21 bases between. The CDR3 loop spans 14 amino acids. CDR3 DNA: TGTGCCAGCCCTAGGGGCAGTCGGCTTTTGGGCTACACCTTC. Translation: CASPRGSRLLGYTF.

The CDR3 region is CASSLDPTIAGTFQETQYF. The CDR3, as DNA: TGTGCCAGCAGCCTCGACCCCACTATAGCGGGAACTTTTCAAGAGACCCAGTACTTC. The chain couples TRBV3-1 (or the pseudogene TRBV3-2) to TRBJ2-5; 8 bases match TRBD2. The CDR3 sequence is 19 residues long. With V trimmed by 4 bases and J by 2 bases, 18 bases remained unmatched. The germline V gene has CDR1 LGHDT and CDR2 YNNKEL (reference sequence).

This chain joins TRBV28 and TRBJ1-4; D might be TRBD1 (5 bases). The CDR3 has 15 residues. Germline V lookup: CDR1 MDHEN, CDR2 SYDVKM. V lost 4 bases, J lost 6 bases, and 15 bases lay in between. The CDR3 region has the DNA TGTGCCAGCAGTTCTCTACTCGGGACTTATGAAAAACTGTTTTTT. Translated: CASSSLLGTYEKLFF.

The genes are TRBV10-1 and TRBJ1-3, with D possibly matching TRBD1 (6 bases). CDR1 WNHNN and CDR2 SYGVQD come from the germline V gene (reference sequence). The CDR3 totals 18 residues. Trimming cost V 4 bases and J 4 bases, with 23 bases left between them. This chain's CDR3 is CASSGDRTDSLAGNTIYF. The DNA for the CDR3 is TGCGCCAGCAGTGGTGACCGGACAGACTCCCTCGCCGGAAACACCATATATTTT.

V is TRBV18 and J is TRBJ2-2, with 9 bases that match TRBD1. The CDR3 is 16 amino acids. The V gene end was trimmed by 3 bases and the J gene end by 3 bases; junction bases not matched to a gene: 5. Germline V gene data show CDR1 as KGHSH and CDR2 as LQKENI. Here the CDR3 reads CASSPGQGKDTGELFF. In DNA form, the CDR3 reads TGTGCCAGCTCACCGGGACAGGGAAAGGACACCGGGGAGCTGTTTTTT.

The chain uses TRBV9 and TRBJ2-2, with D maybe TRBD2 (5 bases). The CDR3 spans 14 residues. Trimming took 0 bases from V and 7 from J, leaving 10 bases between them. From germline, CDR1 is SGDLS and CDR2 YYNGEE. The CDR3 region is CASSVATSGGELFF. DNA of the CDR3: TGTGCCAGCAGCGTAGCTACTAGTGGCGGGGAGCTGTTTTTT.

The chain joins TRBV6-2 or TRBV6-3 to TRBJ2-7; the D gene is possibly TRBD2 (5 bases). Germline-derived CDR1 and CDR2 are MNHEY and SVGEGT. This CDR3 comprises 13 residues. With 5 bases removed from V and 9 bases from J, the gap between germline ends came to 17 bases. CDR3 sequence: CASSPGPLGRQYF. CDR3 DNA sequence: TGTGCCAGCAGTCCCGGGCCCCTAGGGAGGCAGTACTTC.

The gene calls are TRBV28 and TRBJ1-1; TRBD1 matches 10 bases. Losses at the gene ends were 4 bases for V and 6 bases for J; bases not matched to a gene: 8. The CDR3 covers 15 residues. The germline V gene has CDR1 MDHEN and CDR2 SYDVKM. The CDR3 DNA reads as TGTGCCAGCAGTTCCCCCTCGGGACAGGGGTCTGAAGCTTTCTTT. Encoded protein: CASSSPSGQGSEAFF.